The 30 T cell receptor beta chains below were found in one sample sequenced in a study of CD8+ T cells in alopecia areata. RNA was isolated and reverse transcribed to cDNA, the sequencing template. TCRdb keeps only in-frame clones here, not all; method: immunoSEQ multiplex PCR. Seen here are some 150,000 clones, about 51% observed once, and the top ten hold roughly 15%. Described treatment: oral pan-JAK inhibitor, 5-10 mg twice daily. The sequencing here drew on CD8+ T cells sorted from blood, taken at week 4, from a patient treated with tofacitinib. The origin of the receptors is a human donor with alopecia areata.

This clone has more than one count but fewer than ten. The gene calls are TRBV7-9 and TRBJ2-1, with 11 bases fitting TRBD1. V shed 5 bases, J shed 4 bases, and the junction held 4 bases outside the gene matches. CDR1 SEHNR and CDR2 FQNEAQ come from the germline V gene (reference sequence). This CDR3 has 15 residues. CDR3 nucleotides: TGTGCCAGCAGCGGGGACAGGGGGGAATACAATGAGCAGTTCTTC. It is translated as CASSGDRGEYNEQFF.

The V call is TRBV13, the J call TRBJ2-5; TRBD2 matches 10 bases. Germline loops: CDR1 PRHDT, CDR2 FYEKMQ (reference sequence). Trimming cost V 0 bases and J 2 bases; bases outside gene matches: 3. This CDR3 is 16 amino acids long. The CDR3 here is CASSLGASGGQETQYF. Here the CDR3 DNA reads TGTGCCAGCAGCTTAGGGGCTAGCGGGGGACAAGAGACCCAGTACTTC.

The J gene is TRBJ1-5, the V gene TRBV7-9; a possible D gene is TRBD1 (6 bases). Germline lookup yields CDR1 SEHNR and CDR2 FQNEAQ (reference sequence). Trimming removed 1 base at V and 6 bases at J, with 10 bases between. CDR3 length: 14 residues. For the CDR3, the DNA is TGTGCCAGCAGCTTAGAGGGGGGCCGTCAGCCCCAGCATTTT. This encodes CASSLEGGRQPQHF.

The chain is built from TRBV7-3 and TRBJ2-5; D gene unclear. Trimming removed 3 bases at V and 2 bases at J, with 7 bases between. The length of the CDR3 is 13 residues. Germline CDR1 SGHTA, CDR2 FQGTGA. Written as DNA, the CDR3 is TGTGCCAGCAGCTTGGACGGACAAGAGACCCAGTACTTC. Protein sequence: CASSLDGQETQYF.

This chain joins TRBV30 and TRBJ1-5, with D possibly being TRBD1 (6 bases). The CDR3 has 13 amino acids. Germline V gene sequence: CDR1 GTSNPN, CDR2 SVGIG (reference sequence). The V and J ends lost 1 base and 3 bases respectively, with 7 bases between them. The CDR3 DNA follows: TGTGCCTGGAGTGGGGACAACAATCAGCCCCAGCATTTT. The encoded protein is CAWSGDNNQPQHF.

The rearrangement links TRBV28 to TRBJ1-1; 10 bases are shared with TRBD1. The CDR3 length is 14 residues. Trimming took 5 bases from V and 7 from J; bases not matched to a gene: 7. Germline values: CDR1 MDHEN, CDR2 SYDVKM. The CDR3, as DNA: TGTGCCAGCAGTCCCCCGGGACAGGGGATTGAAGCTTTCTTT. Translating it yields CASSPPGQGIEAFF.

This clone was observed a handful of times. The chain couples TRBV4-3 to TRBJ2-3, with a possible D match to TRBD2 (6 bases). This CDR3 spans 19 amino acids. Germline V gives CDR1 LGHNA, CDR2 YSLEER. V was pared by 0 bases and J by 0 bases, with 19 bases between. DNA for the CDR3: TGCGCCAGCAGCCAAGAACCCGGGGGACTGGCCCTTAGCACAGATACGCAGTATTTT. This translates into CASSQEPGGLALSTDTQYF.

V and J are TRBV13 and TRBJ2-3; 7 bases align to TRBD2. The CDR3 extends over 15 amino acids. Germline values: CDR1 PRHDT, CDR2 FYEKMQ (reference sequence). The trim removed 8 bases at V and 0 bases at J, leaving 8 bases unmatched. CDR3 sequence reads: CASVLAGDSTDTQYF. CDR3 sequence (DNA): TGTGCCAGCGTTCTGGCGGGGGATAGCACAGATACGCAGTATTTT.

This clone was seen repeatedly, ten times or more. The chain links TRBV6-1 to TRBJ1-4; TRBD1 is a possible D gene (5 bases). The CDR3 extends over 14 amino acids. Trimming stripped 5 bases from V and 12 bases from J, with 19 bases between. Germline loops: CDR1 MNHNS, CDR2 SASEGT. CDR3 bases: TGTGCCAGCAGTCCCGGACAAATTCAAGTGGAACTGTTTTTT. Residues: CASSPGQIQVELFF.

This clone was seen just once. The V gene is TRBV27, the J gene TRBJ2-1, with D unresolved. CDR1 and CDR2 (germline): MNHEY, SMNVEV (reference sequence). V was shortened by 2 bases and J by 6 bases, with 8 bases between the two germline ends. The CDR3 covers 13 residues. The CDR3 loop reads CASSLRSLNEQFF. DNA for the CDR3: TGTGCCAGCAGTTTACGGTCACTCAATGAGCAGTTCTTC.

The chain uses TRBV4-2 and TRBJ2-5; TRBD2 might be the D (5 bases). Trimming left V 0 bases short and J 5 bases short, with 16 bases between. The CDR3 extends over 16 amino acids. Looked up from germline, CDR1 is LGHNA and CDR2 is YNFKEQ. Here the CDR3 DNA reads TGTGCCAGCAGCCAAGATATATCGGCTGAGGGTGAGACCCAGTACTTC. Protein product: CASSQDISAEGETQYF.

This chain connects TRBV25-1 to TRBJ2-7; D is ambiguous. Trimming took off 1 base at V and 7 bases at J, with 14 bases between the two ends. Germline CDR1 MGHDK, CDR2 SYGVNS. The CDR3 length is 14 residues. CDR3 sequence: CASSEFGWLEEQYF. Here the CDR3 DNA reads TGTGCCAGCAGTGAATTCGGGTGGTTGGAGGAGCAGTACTTC.

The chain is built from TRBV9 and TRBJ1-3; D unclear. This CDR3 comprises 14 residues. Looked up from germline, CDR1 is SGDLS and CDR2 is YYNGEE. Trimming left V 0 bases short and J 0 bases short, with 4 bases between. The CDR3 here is CASSVENSGNTIYF. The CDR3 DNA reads TGTGCCAGCAGCGTAGAAAACTCTGGAAACACCATATATTTT.

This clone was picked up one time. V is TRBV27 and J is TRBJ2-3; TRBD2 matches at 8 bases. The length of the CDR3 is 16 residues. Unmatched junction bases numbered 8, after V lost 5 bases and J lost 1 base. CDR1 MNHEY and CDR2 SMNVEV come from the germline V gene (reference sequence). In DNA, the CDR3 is TGTGCCAGCAGTCCTGTGCGGCGGGGGGGCACAGATACGCAGTATTTT. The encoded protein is CASSPVRRGGTDTQYF.

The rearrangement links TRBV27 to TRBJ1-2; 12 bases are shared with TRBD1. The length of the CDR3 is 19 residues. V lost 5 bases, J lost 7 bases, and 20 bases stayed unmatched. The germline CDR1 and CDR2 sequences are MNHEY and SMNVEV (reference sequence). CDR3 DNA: TGTGCCAGCAGTATAAATTGGGCCGGGACAGGGGGCGATCTCTTTGGCTACACCTTC. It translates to CASSINWAGTGGDLFGYTF.

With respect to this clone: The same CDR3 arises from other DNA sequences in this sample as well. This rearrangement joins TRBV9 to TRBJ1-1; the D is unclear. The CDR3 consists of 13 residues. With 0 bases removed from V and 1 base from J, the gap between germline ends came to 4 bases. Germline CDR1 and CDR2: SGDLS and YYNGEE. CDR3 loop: CASSVGTNTEAFF. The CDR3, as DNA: TGTGCCAGCAGCGTAGGCACGAACACTGAAGCTTTCTTT.

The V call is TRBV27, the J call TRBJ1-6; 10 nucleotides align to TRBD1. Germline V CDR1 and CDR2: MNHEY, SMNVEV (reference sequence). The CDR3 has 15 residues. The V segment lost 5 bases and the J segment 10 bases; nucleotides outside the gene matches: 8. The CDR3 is CASSQLGQGKSPLHF. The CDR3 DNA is TGTGCCAGCAGTCAATTGGGACAGGGGAAATCACCCCTCCACTTT.

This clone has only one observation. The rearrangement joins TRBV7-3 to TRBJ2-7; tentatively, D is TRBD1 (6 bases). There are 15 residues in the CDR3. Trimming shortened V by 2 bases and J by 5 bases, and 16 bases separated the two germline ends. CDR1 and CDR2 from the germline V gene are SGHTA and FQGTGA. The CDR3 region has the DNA TGTGCCAGCAGCTTATATGACAGGCTCGGGGACGAGCAGTACTTC. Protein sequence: CASSLYDRLGDEQYF.

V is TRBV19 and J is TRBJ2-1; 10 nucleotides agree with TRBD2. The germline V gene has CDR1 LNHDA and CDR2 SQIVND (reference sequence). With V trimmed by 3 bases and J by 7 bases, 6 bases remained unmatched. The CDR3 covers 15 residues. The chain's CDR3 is CASSIGAGGQNEQFF. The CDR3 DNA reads TGTGCCAGTAGTATCGGAGCGGGGGGGCAAAATGAGCAGTTCTTC.

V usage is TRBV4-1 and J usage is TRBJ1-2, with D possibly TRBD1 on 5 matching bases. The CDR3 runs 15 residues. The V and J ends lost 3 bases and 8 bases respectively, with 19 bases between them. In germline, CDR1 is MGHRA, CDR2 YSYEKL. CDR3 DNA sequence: TGCGCCAGCAGCCACGGGATGGGACTCTGGGACGGCTACACCTTC. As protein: CASSHGMGLWDGYTF.

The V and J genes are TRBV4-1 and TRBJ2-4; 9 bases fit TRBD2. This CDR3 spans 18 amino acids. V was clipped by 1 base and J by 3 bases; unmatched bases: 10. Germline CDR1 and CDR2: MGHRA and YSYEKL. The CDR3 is CASSQVGRGGQDKNIQYF. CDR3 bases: TGCGCCAGCAGCCAAGTCGGGCGGGGGGGCCAGGACAAAAACATTCAGTACTTC.

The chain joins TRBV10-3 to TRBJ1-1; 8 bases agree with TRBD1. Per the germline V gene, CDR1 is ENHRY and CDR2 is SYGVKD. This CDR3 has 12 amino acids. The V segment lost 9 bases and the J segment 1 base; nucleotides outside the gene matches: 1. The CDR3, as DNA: TGTGCCATAGGGACAGGGAACACTGAAGCTTTCTTT. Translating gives CAIGTGNTEAFF.

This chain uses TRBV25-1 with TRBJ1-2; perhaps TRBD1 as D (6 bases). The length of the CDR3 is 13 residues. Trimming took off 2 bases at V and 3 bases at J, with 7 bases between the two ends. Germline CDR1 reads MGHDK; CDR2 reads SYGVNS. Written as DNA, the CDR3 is TGTGCCAGCAGTGAAAGACAGGACTATGGCTACACCTTC. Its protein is CASSERQDYGYTF.

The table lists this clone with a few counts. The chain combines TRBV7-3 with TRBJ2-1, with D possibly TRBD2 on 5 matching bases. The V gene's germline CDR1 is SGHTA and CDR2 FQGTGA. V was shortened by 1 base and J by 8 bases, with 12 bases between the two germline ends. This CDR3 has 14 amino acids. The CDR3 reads CASSLNDGGYEQFF. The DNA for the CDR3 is TGTGCCAGCAGCTTAAACGATGGAGGCTATGAGCAGTTCTTC.

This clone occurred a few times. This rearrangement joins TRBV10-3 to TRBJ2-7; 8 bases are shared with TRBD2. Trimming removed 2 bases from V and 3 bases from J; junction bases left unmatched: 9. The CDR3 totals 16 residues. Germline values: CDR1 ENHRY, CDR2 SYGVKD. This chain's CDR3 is CAISEAGGLPNYEQYF. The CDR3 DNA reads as TGTGCCATCAGTGAGGCGGGGGGACTGCCGAACTACGAGCAGTACTTC.

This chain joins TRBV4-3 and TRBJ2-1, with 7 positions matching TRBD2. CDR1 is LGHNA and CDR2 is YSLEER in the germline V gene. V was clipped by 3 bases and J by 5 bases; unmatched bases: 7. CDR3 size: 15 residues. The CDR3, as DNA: TGCGCCAGCAGCCAGAGAGGGACTACCAACAATGAGCAGTTCTTC. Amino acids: CASSQRGTTNNEQFF.

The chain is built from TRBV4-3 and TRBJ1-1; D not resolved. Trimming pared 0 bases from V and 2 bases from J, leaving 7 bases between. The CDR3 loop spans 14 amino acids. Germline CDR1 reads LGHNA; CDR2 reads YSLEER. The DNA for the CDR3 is TGCGCCAGCAGCCAAGAGGCAGAAAACACTGAAGCTTTCTTT. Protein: CASSQEAENTEAFF.

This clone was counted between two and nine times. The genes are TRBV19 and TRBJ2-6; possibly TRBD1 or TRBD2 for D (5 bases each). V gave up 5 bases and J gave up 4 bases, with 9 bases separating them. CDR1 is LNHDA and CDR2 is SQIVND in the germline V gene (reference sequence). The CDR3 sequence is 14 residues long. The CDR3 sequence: CASSPRDGANVLTF. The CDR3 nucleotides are TGTGCCAGTAGTCCCAGGGACGGGGCCAACGTCCTGACTTTC.

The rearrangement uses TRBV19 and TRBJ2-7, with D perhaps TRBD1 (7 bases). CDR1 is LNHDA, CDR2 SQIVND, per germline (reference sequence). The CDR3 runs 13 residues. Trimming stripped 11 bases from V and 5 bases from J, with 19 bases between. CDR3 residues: CAAGLDREDEQYF. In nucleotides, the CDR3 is TGTGCCGCTGGACTTGACAGGGAGGACGAGCAGTACTTC.

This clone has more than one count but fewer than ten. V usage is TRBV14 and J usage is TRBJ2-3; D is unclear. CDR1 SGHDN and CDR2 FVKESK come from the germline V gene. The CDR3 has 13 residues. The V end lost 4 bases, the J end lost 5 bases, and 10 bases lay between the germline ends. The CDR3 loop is CASSLDPGDTQYF. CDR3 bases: TGTGCCAGCAGCCTGGACCCTGGAGATACGCAGTATTTT.